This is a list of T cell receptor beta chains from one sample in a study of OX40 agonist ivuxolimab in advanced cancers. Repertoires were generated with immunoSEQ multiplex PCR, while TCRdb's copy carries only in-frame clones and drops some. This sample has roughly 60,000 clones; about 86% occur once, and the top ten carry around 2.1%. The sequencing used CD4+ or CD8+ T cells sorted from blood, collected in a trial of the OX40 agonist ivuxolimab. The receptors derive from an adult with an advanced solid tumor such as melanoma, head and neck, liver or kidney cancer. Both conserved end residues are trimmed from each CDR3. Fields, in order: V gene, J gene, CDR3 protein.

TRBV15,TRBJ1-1,ATSRGSRWGFTEAF
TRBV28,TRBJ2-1,ASSPPGLENEQF
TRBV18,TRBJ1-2,ASSPLGTGGNYGYT
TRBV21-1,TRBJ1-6,ASSETGTPNLSYNSPLH
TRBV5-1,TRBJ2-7,ASSWSPGPKPHEQY
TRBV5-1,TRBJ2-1,ASSLGQGWGEQF
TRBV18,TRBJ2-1,ASSPPRDRAQREQF
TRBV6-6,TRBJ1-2,ASSYDRQGVYGYT
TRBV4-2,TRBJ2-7,ASSQPGLASYEQY
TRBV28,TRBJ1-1,ASSQRWGTEAF
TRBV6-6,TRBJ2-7,ASSSPGHNSYEQY
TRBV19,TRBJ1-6,ASSTRTGALVSSPLH
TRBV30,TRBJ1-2,AWSTGLYGYT
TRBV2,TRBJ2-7,ASSEGLGPYEQY
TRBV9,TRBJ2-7,ASSVVDSSYEQY
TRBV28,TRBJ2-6,ASSSPGQGTGANVLT
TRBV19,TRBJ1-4,ACRDGTNEKLF
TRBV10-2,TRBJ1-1,ASNQIQGRTEAF
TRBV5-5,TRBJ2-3,ASSLAGSGSSTDTQY
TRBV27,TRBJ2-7,ASSIETGATEQY
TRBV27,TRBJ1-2,ASSLPGAVGYT
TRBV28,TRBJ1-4,ASSLSLGKLF
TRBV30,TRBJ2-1,AWIYGGVTSYNEQF
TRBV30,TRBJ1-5,AWRSYEGQPQH
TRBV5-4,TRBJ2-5,ASSQGLAGPETQY
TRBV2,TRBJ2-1,ASSNPGGARSYNEQF
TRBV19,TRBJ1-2,ASSGTGNYGYT
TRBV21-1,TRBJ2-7,ASSLLERYEQY
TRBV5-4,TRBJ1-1,ASSLARGGTEAF
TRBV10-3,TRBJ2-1,AISDQGYNEQF